This T cell receptor (beta chain) came from a study of blood T cell repertoires in COVID-19. The overall study: The origin of the acute and convalescent COVID-19 samples was the United States, Italy and Spain. The cDNA or gDNA used as material had been derived from T cells, B-cell-depleted T cells, or PBMCs.

This CDR3 is built from 16 residues. With V trimmed by 3 bases and J by 1 base, 8 bases remained unmatched. The V gene's germline CDR1 is LNHDA and CDR2 SQIVND (reference sequence). Per the original methods: Scientists estimated how many nucleated cells there were by amplifying reference gene primers. TCRdb's table, derived via immunoSEQ multiplex PCR, lists solely in-frame clones and lacks some. From that table come the V and J calls and clone size; the DNA was used to work out D and trimming. The top ten clones hold 2% to 2.5% of a sample with approximately 230,000 clones, around 86% of them seen once.

This sequence joins TRBV19 and TRBJ2-5; TRBD2 agrees at 7 bases. Sequencing was carried out using peripheral blood. The sequence came from a man between 25 and 39 years old who had recovered from COVID-19. The CDR3: CASSMGRGGPQETQYF. The CDR3 DNA follows: TGTGCCAGTAGTATGGGGAGGGGAGGGCCCCAAGAGACCCAGTACTTC.